A single sample is the source of the 32 T cell receptor beta chains below, sequenced in a study of T cells in Graves' hyperthyroidism and ophthalmopathy (dated by TCRdb to 2018 to 2020). Libraries were constructed by multiplex PCR. Sequencing instrument: Illumina HiSeq 2000. The TCR beta CDR3 regions were amplified from the RNA transcripts. A first-round RT-PCR of the TCR CDR3 used the HTBI primer set with the Qiagen OneStep RT-PCR kit. TCRdb reworked the public reads: Q25 trimming with fastp, MiXCR clone assembly, productive beta chains retained. A single entry per CDR3 protein holds the most common genes and DNA from its merged rows. This sample holds 750,000 to 950,000 distinct CDR3 sequences; 38% were observed only once. The ten largest account for 8.9% of the sample. The material sequenced was blood. These TCRs come from a man aged 18 to 35 with Graves' hyperthyroidism.

Turning to this clonotype: This may be a read error: a much more frequent sequence differs by one nucleotide. The rearrangement links TRBV19 to TRBJ1-4, with D uncertain. Germline CDR1 is LNHDA and CDR2 is SQIVND (reference sequence). The CDR3 spans 11 residues. CDR3 protein: CVSQRSEKLFF. CDR3 nucleotides: TGTGTCAGTCAAAGGTCGGAAAAACTGTTTTTT.

In the case of this clonotype: One end of the junction does not line up with germline, which may come from a read error. This chain uses TRBV10-3 with TRBJ1-6, with no clear D. The V gene's germline CDR1 is ENHRY and CDR2 SYGVKD. The CDR3 totals 13 residues. CDR3 bases: TGTGCCATCTCGGCCGAACCAGGCTCACCCCCCCACTTT. Protein: CAISAEPGSPPHF.

This clonotype has a handful of counts. The junction differs from germline at one of its ends, possibly a read error. This chain connects TRBV10-3 to TRBJ2-7; D gene uncertain. The CDR3 sequence is 14 residues long. Germline V gene data show CDR1 as ENHRY and CDR2 as SYGVKD. The CDR3 nucleotides are TGTGCCAGCAGTGAAGATGTTGCCGCCTACGAGCAGTACTTC. It translates to CASSEDVAAYEQYF.

This chain connects TRBV2 to TRBJ1-2; 7 nucleotides match TRBD1. This CDR3 contains 14 residues. Germline V lookup: CDR1 SNHLY, CDR2 FYNNEI. V lost 0 bases and J lost 5; bases outside the gene matches: 3. This CDR3 is CASSEAAGGYGYTF. CDR3 DNA: TGTGCCAGCAGTGAAGCGGCAGGGGGGTATGGCTACACCTTC.

In its sample, this clonotype was seen many times. The genes are TRBV25-1 and TRBJ1-1, with D unclear. The CDR3 is 12 amino acids. CDR1 and CDR2 from the germline V gene are MGHDK and SYGVNS. Trimming removed 6 bases at V and 4 bases at J, with 9 bases between. The DNA for the CDR3 is TGTGCCAGCAGAAACGGGGTCACTGAAGCTTTCTTT. It specifies CASRNGVTEAFF.

The rearrangement links TRBV7-9 to TRBJ2-2; 9 nucleotides match TRBD2. Germline V lookup: CDR1 SEHNR, CDR2 FQNEAQ (reference sequence). The CDR3 is 16 residues long. Trimming cost V 1 base and J 8 bases; bases outside gene matches: 8. CDR3 region: CASSLVASGIDGELFF. DNA for the CDR3: TGTGCCAGCAGCTTAGTAGCTAGCGGGATTGATGGGGAGCTGTTTTTT.

As for this clonotype: A read error may be the cause here, since a much bigger clone is one base away. This chain joins TRBV29-1 and TRBJ1-4, with 8 bases lining up with TRBD1. In germline, CDR1 is SQVTM, CDR2 ANQGSEA. Trimming took 7 bases from V and 7 from J; bases not matched to a gene: 14. CDR3 length equals 15 residues. CDR3 coding DNA: TGCAGCGCCGGAACAGGGGGGGCGGCTAGTGAAAAACTGTTTTTT. This sequence encodes CSAGTGGAASEKLFF.

The chain recombines TRBV2 with TRBJ2-7, with TRBD1 identical over 11 bases. The CDR3 has 14 residues. The ends lost 6 bases at V and 4 bases at J; junction bases unmatched: 5. The germline CDR1 and CDR2 sequences are SNHLY and FYNNEI. The CDR3 region is CASSGQGAHYEQYF. As DNA, the CDR3 is TGTGCCAGCAGCGGACAGGGGGCGCATTACGAGCAGTACTTC.

This clonotype was seen ten or more times. V and J are TRBV29-1 and TRBJ2-7, with 9 bases identical to TRBD1. Germline V gene lookup returns CDR1 SQVTM and CDR2 ANQGSEA. This CDR3 has 12 amino acids. V was pared by 6 bases and J by 3 bases, with 3 bases of the junction left unmatched. CDR3 in amino acids: CSVSTGGYEQYF. The CDR3 coding sequence is TGCAGCGTCTCGACAGGGGGCTACGAGCAGTACTTC.

The chain uses TRBV5-6 and TRBJ2-7; D may match TRBD1 or TRBD2 (5 bases each). The germline V gene encodes CDR1 SGHDT and CDR2 YYEEEE. V lost 7 bases to trimming and J lost 1 base, with 12 bases between them. This CDR3 is built from 13 residues. CDR3 nucleotides: TGTGCCAGCCGGGACGGCTTATCCTACGAGCAGTACTTC. Translation: CASRDGLSYEQYF.

V usage is TRBV4-1 and J usage is TRBJ1-2; a weak D match, TRBD1 (6 bases). Germline V gives CDR1 MGHRA, CDR2 YSYEKL. The V and J ends lost 1 base and 11 bases respectively, with 17 bases between them. The CDR3 loop spans 14 amino acids. The CDR3 sequence: CASSQAHRAMAYTF. Here the CDR3 DNA reads TGCGCCAGCAGCCAAGCCCACAGGGCAATGGCGTACACCTTC.

This clonotype occurred a few times. This chain joins TRBV5-6 and TRBJ2-7; D not resolved. This CDR3 comprises 14 residues. V was clipped by 4 bases and J by 2 bases, with 13 bases between them. Germline V gives CDR1 SGHDT, CDR2 YYEEEE. The DNA of the CDR3 is TGTGCCAGCAGCCCGTCCGCGCCACCCTACGAGCAGTACTTC. Its protein product is CASSPSAPPYEQYF. Variable domain in full (rest from reference TRBV5-6 and TRBJ2-7): DAGVTQSPTHLIKTRGQQVTLRCSPKSGHDTVSWYQQALGQGPQFIFQYYEEEERQRGNFPDRFSGHQFPNYSSELNVNALLLGDSALYLCASSPSAPPYEQYFGPGTRLTVT.

This clonotype was detected once. This sequence joins TRBV2 and TRBJ1-2; 8 nucleotides align to TRBD1. This CDR3 has 15 amino acids. The germline V gene encodes CDR1 SNHLY and CDR2 FYNNEI. V gave up 5 bases and J gave up 4 bases; unmatched junction bases: 9. CDR3 region: CASSYNRGAFYGYTF. CDR3 in DNA: TGTGCCAGCAGTTATAACAGGGGGGCCTTCTATGGCTACACCTTC.

This chain's CDR3 is CASSLRRDYGYTF. For the CDR3, the DNA is TGTGCCAGCAGCCTCCGACGGGACTATGGCTACACCTTC. The rearrangement joins TRBV13 to TRBJ1-2; D gene ambiguous. The ends were cut back, 5 bases at V and 3 bases at J, with 10 bases in the middle. CDR1 is PRHDT and CDR2 is FYEKMQ in the germline V gene (reference sequence). The CDR3 has 13 residues.

Turning to this clonotype: This may stem from a read error, because a much larger clone lies one nucleotide away. The rearrangement links TRBV29-1 to TRBJ2-7; D unclear. V shed 1 base and J shed 4 bases, with 8 bases lying between them. The germline CDR1 and CDR2 sequences are SQVTM and ANQGSEA. This CDR3 comprises 12 residues. The CDR3 is CSVEVTQYEQYF. DNA for the CDR3: TGCAGCGTTGAAGTAACCCAATACGAGCAGTACTTC.

This clonotype was seen once. The V and J genes are TRBV7-2 and TRBJ2-7; 14 positions match TRBD2. CDR1 is SGHTA and CDR2 is FQGNSA in the germline V gene. This CDR3 spans 14 amino acids. V shed 5 bases, J shed 12 bases, and the junction held 9 bases outside the gene matches. Here the CDR3 DNA reads TGTGCCAGCAGCATGGGACTAGCGGGAGTCGGGGGGTACTTC. Protein: CASSMGLAGVGGYF. Complete variable domain (other parts from reference TRBV7-2 and TRBJ2-7): GAGVSQSPSNKVTEKGKDVELRCDPISGHTALYWYRQSLGQGLEFLIYFQGNSAPDKSGLPSDRFSAERTGGSVSTLTIQRTQQEDSAVYLCASSMGLAGVGGYFGPGTRLTVT.

The genes are TRBV6-5 and TRBJ2-7; 9 positions agree with TRBD1. This CDR3 spans 15 amino acids. CDR1 MNHEY and CDR2 SVGAGI come from the germline V gene. V gave up 2 bases and J gave up 5 bases; unmatched junction bases: 7. The CDR3 reads CASSYGPGQGDEQYF. The CDR3 region has the DNA TGTGCCAGCAGTTACGGACCGGGACAGGGAGACGAGCAGTACTTC.

The rearrangement uses TRBV5-1 and TRBJ2-7; no reliable D call. The CDR3 is made up of 16 amino acids. From germline, CDR1 is SGHRS and CDR2 YFSETQ. Trimming left V 1 base short and J 0 bases short, with 14 bases between. CDR3 residues: CASSLRSRDRSYEQYF. The CDR3 DNA follows: TGCGCCAGCAGCTTGAGATCCAGAGACCGCTCCTACGAGCAGTACTTC.

This clonotype was picked up a small number of times. The V call is TRBV7-2, the J call TRBJ2-5; TRBD2 might be the D (5 bases). V was clipped by 5 bases and J by 2 bases, with 18 bases between them. CDR1 and CDR2 (germline): SGHTA, FQGNSA. The CDR3 sequence is 16 residues long. DNA of the CDR3: TGTGCCAGCAGCCACACGGGGAGCGGCCGTCAAGAGACCCAGTACTTC. This sequence encodes CASSHTGSGRQETQYF.

The chain links TRBV2 to TRBJ2-7; D is uncertain. The CDR3 runs to 15 residues. The germline gives CDR1 SNHLY, CDR2 FYNNEI. V was cut by 1 base and J by 0 bases, with 10 bases left in between. The CDR3 DNA sequence: TGTGCCAGCAGTGAAGGTCTGGGAAGCTCCTACGAGCAGTACTTC. Amino acids: CASSEGLGSSYEQYF.

This clonotype appeared a few times. The chain combines TRBV10-3 with TRBJ2-7; D is undetermined. The CDR3 runs to 14 residues. V was clipped by 2 bases and J by 0 bases, with 8 bases between them. Germline lookup yields CDR1 ENHRY and CDR2 SYGVKD. The DNA for the CDR3 is TGTGCCATCAGTGAGAAACAAAACTCCTACGAGCAGTACTTC. This gives the protein CAISEKQNSYEQYF.

The chain is built from TRBV3-1 and TRBJ1-6, with D hard to call. The CDR3 has 14 amino acids. The V and J ends lost 4 bases and 7 bases respectively, with 11 bases between them. Germline CDR1 LGHDT, CDR2 YNNKEL (reference sequence). DNA for the CDR3: TGTGCCAGCAGCCCCGCACGAGTGAATTCACCCCTCCACTTT. It is translated as CASSPARVNSPLHF.

This clonotype has a handful of counts. This chain links TRBV7-2 with TRBJ1-1, with 8 positions matching TRBD1. Germline trimming cut 2 bases from V and 6 bases from J; bases unmatched to any gene: 8. CDR3 length: 15 residues. The germline V gene has CDR1 SGHTA and CDR2 FQGNSA. The CDR3 DNA is TGTGCCAGCAGCTTATCAGCAGGGGGCTTTTCTGAAGCTTTCTTT. Encoded protein: CASSLSAGGFSEAFF. The whole variable domain, filled in from reference TRBV7-2 and TRBJ1-1, reads GAGVSQSPSNKVTEKGKDVELRCDPISGHTALYWYRQSLGQGLEFLIYFQGNSAPDKSGLPSDRFSAERTGGSVSTLTIQRTQQEDSAVYLCASSLSAGGFSEAFFGQGTRLTVV.

This clonotype has at least ten counts. The chain couples TRBV7-3 to TRBJ1-3, with a weak D call TRBD1 (5 bases). Trimming left V 2 bases short and J 4 bases short, with 12 bases between. The CDR3 loop spans 15 amino acids. CDR1 and CDR2 from the germline V gene are SGHTA and FQGTGA. CDR3 residues: CASSLGAGSGNTIYF. CDR3 nucleotide sequence: TGTGCCAGCAGCTTAGGGGCGGGGTCCGGAAACACCATATATTTT.

This clonotype came up a few times. The chain employs TRBV6-6 and TRBJ1-5; TRBD1 aligns across 7 bases. The CDR3 has 13 residues. From germline, CDR1 is MNHNY and CDR2 SVGAGI (reference sequence). With V trimmed by 0 bases and J by 13 bases, 6 bases remained unmatched. The CDR3 here is CASSYSGTGAQHF. CDR3 nucleotides: TGTGCCAGCAGTTACTCGGGTACAGGGGCGCAGCATTTT.

Note on this clonotype: This CDR3 is missing its conserved last phenylalanine or tryptophan, likely due to a read error. The chain recombines TRBV29-1 with TRBJ2-5, with 10 positions matching TRBD2. The CDR3 loop spans 12 amino acids. CDR1 and CDR2 (germline): SQVTM, ANQGSEA. Unmatched junction bases numbered 1, after V lost 5 bases and J lost 4 bases. The CDR3 loop reads CSVLAGGETQYL. CDR3 sequence (DNA): TGCAGCGTTTTAGCGGGAGGAGAGACCCAGTACCTC.

This clonotype was seen repeatedly, ten times or more. This sequence joins TRBV29-1 and TRBJ1-2; D remains ambiguous. The V gene's germline CDR1 is SQVTM and CDR2 ANQGSEA. The CDR3 consists of 13 residues. Trimming shortened V by 3 bases and J by 3 bases, and 11 bases separated the two germline ends. CDR3 region: CSVESQEHYGYTF. As DNA, the CDR3 is TGCAGCGTTGAGAGCCAGGAGCACTATGGCTACACCTTC.

This clonotype occurred a few times. The DNA of the CDR3 is TGTGCCAGCAGCTCCTCGGCGGACAGGGGGGGAATCGAGCAGTACTTC. Translation: CASSSSADRGGIEQYF. This chain links TRBV7-9 with TRBJ2-7; 10 bases line up with TRBD1. V lost 4 bases, J lost 6 bases, and 12 bases stayed unmatched. The CDR3 has 16 amino acids. Germline values: CDR1 SEHNR, CDR2 FQNEAQ (reference sequence).

The rearrangement uses TRBV2 and TRBJ2-7; D possibly uses TRBD1 or TRBD2 (6 bases each). The CDR3 consists of 16 residues. Looked up from germline, CDR1 is SNHLY and CDR2 is FYNNEI. V lost 8 bases and J 0 bases, leaving 20 bases between the germline ends. CDR3 in amino acids: CASEKGGFQSSYEQYF. The DNA of the CDR3 is TGTGCCAGCGAAAAAGGGGGGTTCCAAAGCTCCTACGAGCAGTACTTC.

The chain combines TRBV27 with TRBJ2-7, with 8 bases identical to TRBD1. The CDR3 covers 14 residues. V was pared by 5 bases and J by 3 bases, with 6 bases of the junction left unmatched. Germline V gene data show CDR1 as MNHEY and CDR2 as SMNVEV (reference sequence). Here the CDR3 reads CASSPIDRGYEQYF. The CDR3 DNA reads as TGTGCCAGCAGTCCCATTGACAGGGGCTACGAGCAGTACTTC.

The sample holds many counts of this clonotype. The chain uses TRBV2 and TRBJ2-5, with 11 bases identical to TRBD2. Germline-derived CDR1 and CDR2 are SNHLY and FYNNEI. CDR3 size: 15 residues. V dropped 6 bases and J dropped 5; count of bases not matched to a gene: 8. The CDR3 nucleotides are TGTGCCAGCAGAAAGACTAGCGGGATGTCGGAGACCCAGTACTTC. Amino acids: CASRKTSGMSETQYF.

V is TRBV19 and J is TRBJ1-2, with D possibly TRBD1 on 5 matching bases. With 7 bases removed from V and 9 bases from J, the gap between germline ends came to 15 bases. The CDR3 totals 12 residues. Germline-derived CDR1 and CDR2 are LNHDA and SQIVND (reference sequence). The CDR3 DNA follows: TGTGCCAGTAATCGTCAGGGCGGGAGCTACACCTTC. It encodes CASNRQGGSYTF.